These 31 T cell receptor beta chains share one sample of origin, sequenced in a study of cytomegalovirus exposure and HLA in healthy donors. PCR amplification relied on 60 Vbeta primers (plus 13 Jbeta primers). Clones were sequenced by immunoSEQ multiplex PCR, and TCRdb holds only the in-frame ones, with some missing. The sample holds around 150,000 clones, less than 80% seen once. What was sequenced was PBMCs. These receptors originate from a man aged 40-50 years in good health and CMV-seronegative.

The rearrangement uses TRBV30 and TRBJ1-5; D uncertain. CDR1 and CDR2 from the germline V gene are GTSNPN and SVGIG (reference sequence). The V end was cut by 4 bases, the J end by 0 bases, with 7 bases between. The CDR3 loop spans 13 amino acids. The CDR3 here is CAWTVSSNQPQHF. In DNA, the CDR3 is TGTGCCTGGACAGTCTCTAGCAATCAGCCCCAGCATTTT.

The chain's CDR3 is CASSLSGAQPQHF. The CDR3, as DNA: TGTGCCAGCAGCTTATCAGGGGCTCAGCCCCAGCATTTT. The rearrangement links TRBV7-2 to TRBJ1-5, with D maybe TRBD1 (6 bases). The CDR3 spans 13 residues. Trimming shortened V by 2 bases and J by 6 bases, and 8 bases separated the two germline ends. CDR1 and CDR2 (germline): SGHTA, FQGNSA.

The genes are TRBV12-5 and TRBJ2-3; the match to TRBD2 covers 7 bases. J was trimmed by 2 bases and V by 3 bases; bases with no gene match: 2. The CDR3 has 14 residues. Germline CDR1 is LGHNT and CDR2 is FRNRAP. DNA of the CDR3: TGTGCTAGTGGTTTCGGGAGGATCACAGATACGCAGTATTTT. It translates to CASGFGRITDTQYF.

The chain employs TRBV7-2 and TRBJ2-7; TRBD1 aligns across 10 bases. Germline CDR1 and CDR2: SGHTA and FQGNSA. V shed 5 bases and J 5 bases; nucleotides not matched to a gene: 9. The CDR3 consists of 15 residues. The CDR3: CASSRTGGLGDEQYF. Here the CDR3 DNA reads TGTGCCAGCAGCCGGACAGGGGGGCTGGGCGACGAGCAGTACTTC.

This clone was seen a few times. This chain uses TRBV1 with TRBJ2-5; whether TRBD2, the table's D call, matches the DNA was not checked. TRBV1 is recorded as a pseudogene. CDR3 length: 20 amino acids. CDR3 residues: CTSSQDRELAGGKSMETQYF. CDR3 nucleotides: TGCACCAGCAGCCAAGATCGTGAACTAGCGGGGGGTAAATCTATGGAGACCCAGTACTTC.

This sequence joins TRBV5-1 and TRBJ1-6, with D possibly being TRBD1 (6 bases). The germline V gene has CDR1 SGHRS and CDR2 YFSETQ. V was shortened by 2 bases and J by 6 bases, with 12 bases between the two germline ends. The CDR3 is made up of 15 amino acids. CDR3 in amino acids: CASSFGQGPNSPLHF. The CDR3 region has the DNA TGCGCCAGCAGCTTCGGGCAGGGGCCTAATTCACCCCTCCACTTT.

This clone appeared once. V gene TRBV10-3 combines with J gene TRBJ1-1; D remains ambiguous. Germline V gene sequence: CDR1 ENHRY, CDR2 SYGVKD. Trimming took off 2 bases at V and 11 bases at J, with 12 bases between the two ends. There are 12 residues in the CDR3. CDR3 sequence: CAISEGRLWAFF. The CDR3 DNA sequence: TGTGCCATCAGTGAGGGCCGTCTTTGGGCTTTCTTT.

V usage is TRBV6-5 and J usage is TRBJ1-2; TRBD1 might be the D (6 bases). The germline V and J ends were trimmed by 2 bases and 5 bases, with 9 bases remaining between them. CDR1 and CDR2 (germline): MNHEY, SVGAGI. The CDR3 length is 13 residues. CDR3 amino acids: CASSYPRGYGYTF. The CDR3 nucleotides read TGTGCCAGCAGTTACCCGAGGGGGTATGGCTACACCTTC.

This chain joins TRBV5-1 and TRBJ2-3, with a tentative D call TRBD1 (6 bases). The CDR3 has 15 amino acids. Looked up from germline, CDR1 is SGHRS and CDR2 is YFSETQ. V was pared by 0 bases and J by 4 bases, with 12 bases between. Written as DNA, the CDR3 is TGCGCCAGCAGCTTGGCCAGGACAGATTCAGATACGCAGTATTTT. This codes for CASSLARTDSDTQYF.

This clone showed up just a few times. The CDR3 DNA follows: TGTGCCAGCAGTCTGGGACAGGGGGCGGGGGGCTACACCTTC. The encoded protein is CASSLGQGAGGYTF. This sequence joins TRBV6-5 and TRBJ1-2, with 12 bases aligning to TRBD1. Germline trimming cut 5 bases from V and 8 bases from J; bases unmatched to any gene: 6. The CDR3 is 14 amino acids. Germline-derived CDR1 and CDR2 are MNHEY and SVGAGI.

The chain recombines TRBV6-1 with TRBJ1-4; D is perhaps TRBD1 (5 bases). This CDR3 spans 16 amino acids. The V gene lost 2 bases and the J gene lost 5 bases, with 15 bases spanning the gap. Germline V gene lookup returns CDR1 MNHNS and CDR2 SASEGT. In DNA, the CDR3 is TGTGCCAGCAGTGAATTTATGGAGGGGCCCAATGAAAAACTGTTTTTT. Amino acid sequence: CASSEFMEGPNEKLFF.

The chain joins TRBV4-3 to TRBJ2-5; 7 bases map to TRBD1. The germline gives CDR1 LGHNA, CDR2 YSLEER. V was clipped by 1 base and J by 3 bases; unmatched bases: 11. The CDR3 is 17 amino acids. The DNA for the CDR3 is TGCGCCAGCAGCCAAGCCGGGCTACAGGGGTATGAAGAGACCCAGTACTTC. Amino acids: CASSQAGLQGYEETQYF.

The chain combines TRBV27 with TRBJ2-7; TRBD1 aligns across 7 bases. In germline, CDR1 is MNHEY, CDR2 SMNVEV (reference sequence). This CDR3 region has 14 residues. Trimming removed 7 bases from V and 4 bases from J; junction bases left unmatched: 10. The CDR3 DNA is TGTGCCAGCAAAATTCAGGGGGAAGCGTACGAGCAGTACTTC. Encoded protein: CASKIQGEAYEQYF.

The sample holds a few counts of this clone. The chain has TRBV27 and TRBJ1-5; D possibly corresponds to TRBD1 (5 bases). The CDR3 loop spans 16 amino acids. Germline V lookup: CDR1 MNHEY, CDR2 SMNVEV (reference sequence). The V end was cut by 5 bases, the J end by 0 bases, with 14 bases between. The CDR3 protein is CASSPFRALSNQPQHF. The CDR3 nucleotides are TGTGCCAGCAGTCCATTCAGGGCACTTAGCAATCAGCCCCAGCATTTT.

The rearrangement uses TRBV7-8 and TRBJ2-2; a possible D gene is TRBD2 (6 bases). CDR1 SGHVS and CDR2 FQNEAQ come from the germline V gene. CDR3 length: 15 residues. Trimming took off 0 bases at V and 5 bases at J, with 10 bases between the two ends. CDR3 residues: CASSLAGLYTGELFF. CDR3 bases: TGTGCCAGCAGCTTAGCGGGACTCTATACCGGGGAGCTGTTTTTT.

A word on this clone: Germline and junction disagree at one end, which may indicate a read error. The chain has TRBV2 and TRBJ2-7; no firm D call. CDR1 and CDR2 (germline): SNHLY, FYNNEI. The length of the CDR3 is 10 residues. The CDR3 protein is CASSGVTRHF. The CDR3 DNA sequence: TGTGCCAGCAGTGGGGTGACACGGCACTTC.

The genes are TRBV30 and TRBJ1-2; 9 nucleotides align to TRBD1. This CDR3 contains 13 residues. In germline, CDR1 is GTSNPN, CDR2 SVGIG (reference sequence). After removal of 3 bases from V and 8 bases from J, the junction contained 7 bases not matched to a gene. The CDR3 DNA follows: TGTGCCTGGAGGCCCCGGGACAGGGCAGGCTACACCTTC. This translates into CAWRPRDRAGYTF.

The CDR3 is CASSLSWRGEAGELFF. CDR3 nucleotide sequence: TGTGCCAGCAGTTTAAGTTGGCGGGGGGAAGCCGGGGAGCTGTTTTTT. The gene calls are TRBV28 and TRBJ2-2, with TRBD2 matching 8 bases. The CDR3 covers 16 residues. V was clipped by 2 bases and J by 6 bases; unmatched bases: 8. Per the germline V gene, CDR1 is MDHEN and CDR2 is SYDVKM. The entire variable domain, with the rest obtained from reference TRBV28 and TRBJ2-2, is as follows: DVKVTQSSRYLVKRTGEKVFLECVQDMDHENMFWYRQDPGLGLRLIYFSYDVKMKEKGDIPEGYSVSREKKERFSLILESASTNQTSMYLCASSLSWRGEAGELFFGEGSRLTVL.

The chain couples TRBV6-5 to TRBJ1-6; TRBD1 might be the D (6 bases). Trimming removed 0 bases at V and 10 bases at J, with 13 bases between. The germline gives CDR1 MNHEY, CDR2 SVGAGI. CDR3 length equals 15 residues. The CDR3 spells CASSYSPTRGSPLHF. CDR3 DNA sequence: TGTGCCAGCAGTTACTCCCCTACGAGGGGGTCACCCCTCCACTTT.

The rearrangement links TRBV6-1 to TRBJ1-1; 7 bases match TRBD1. V shed 6 bases and J 3 bases; nucleotides not matched to a gene: 7. Per the germline V gene, CDR1 is MNHNS and CDR2 is SASEGT. The CDR3 sequence is 14 residues long. The CDR3 sequence is CASRTGTAYTEAFF. The CDR3 DNA reads as TGTGCCAGCAGAACCGGGACAGCGTACACTGAAGCTTTCTTT.

The chain joins TRBV9 to TRBJ2-4; a possible D gene is TRBD2 (5 bases). The V end was cut by 3 bases, the J end by 10 bases, with 11 bases between. The CDR3 loop spans 12 amino acids. Germline V lookup: CDR1 SGDLS, CDR2 YYNGEE. The CDR3 sequence is CASSGLREIQYF. The CDR3 DNA reads as TGTGCCAGCAGCGGATTGAGGGAGATTCAGTACTTC.

The chain is built from TRBV6-5 and TRBJ2-5; the match to TRBD2 covers 8 bases. The CDR3 runs to 13 residues. Germline V gene data show CDR1 as MNHEY and CDR2 as SVGAGI. V trimming: 5 bases; J trimming: 11 bases; junction bases outside the gene matches: 10. CDR3 coding DNA: TGTGCCAGCAGTGAGGGACTAGGCCCTCAGCAGTACTTC. This gives the protein CASSEGLGPQQYF.

The chain joins TRBV7-2 to TRBJ2-3; 7 nucleotides match TRBD1. CDR3 length: 13 amino acids. Trimming took 0 bases from V and 9 from J; bases not matched to a gene: 3. Germline V gives CDR1 SGHTA, CDR2 FQGNSA. CDR3 loop: CASSLAGGATQYF. CDR3 nucleotides: TGTGCCAGCAGCTTAGCAGGGGGCGCAACGCAGTATTTT.

The chain couples TRBV6-1 to TRBJ2-7, with TRBD1 identical over 10 bases. This CDR3 region has 13 residues. V dropped 4 bases and J dropped 3; count of bases not matched to a gene: 0. From germline, CDR1 is MNHNS and CDR2 SASEGT. The CDR3 sequence: CASSGDRGYEQYF. As DNA, the CDR3 is TGTGCCAGCAGTGGGGACAGGGGCTACGAGCAGTACTTC.

The chain recombines TRBV7-2 with TRBJ2-7; TRBD2 might be the D (6 bases). Trimming shortened V by 1 base and J by 4 bases, and 17 bases separated the two germline ends. The CDR3 covers 16 residues. Germline CDR1 reads SGHTA; CDR2 reads FQGNSA. CDR3 sequence: CASSLGLGAGSYEQYF. CDR3 DNA sequence: TGTGCCAGCAGCTTAGGCCTAGGGGCGGGGTCGTACGAGCAGTACTTC.

The chain has TRBV7-3 and TRBJ1-2; 10 positions match TRBD1. J lost 2 bases, V lost 2 bases, and 11 bases had no gene match. The CDR3 totals 18 residues. CDR1 and CDR2 (germline): SGHTA, FQGTGA. As DNA, the CDR3 is TGTGCCAGCAGCTTACGACCGGGACAGGGGATGCTAAACTATGGCTACACCTTC. This codes for CASSLRPGQGMLNYGYTF. Supplemented by reference TRBV7-3 and TRBJ1-2, the full variable domain reads GAGVSQTPSNKVTEKGKYVELRCDPISGHTALYWYRQSLGQGPEFLIYFQGTGAADDSGLPNDRFFAVRPEGSVSTLKIQRTERGDSAVYLCASSLRPGQGMLNYGYTFGSGTRLTVV.

This chain joins TRBV5-6 and TRBJ1-2; the match to TRBD1 covers 8 bases. This CDR3 comprises 14 residues. CDR1 is SGHDT, CDR2 YYEEEE, per germline. V shed 0 bases and J 8 bases; nucleotides not matched to a gene: 6. The CDR3 region is CASSLGQGQGGYTF. As DNA, the CDR3 is TGTGCCAGCAGCTTGGGACAGGGGCAGGGGGGCTACACCTTC.

This clone was seen only once. V gene TRBV15 combines with J gene TRBJ1-1; 8 positions agree with TRBD1. V gave up 3 bases and J gave up 4 bases; unmatched junction bases: 13. CDR3 length: 17 amino acids. Germline CDR1 is LNHNV and CDR2 is YYDKDF (reference sequence). CDR3 coding DNA: TGTGCCACCAGCAGTCGCCAGGGGGCAAGGGGGGGCACTGAAGCTTTCTTT. This translates into CATSSRQGARGGTEAFF.

This rearrangement joins TRBV11-2 to TRBJ2-2; D is unclear. V was trimmed by 0 bases and J by 7 bases, leaving 3 bases between them. Germline values: CDR1 SGHAT, CDR2 FQNNGV. This CDR3 is 12 amino acids long. The CDR3 spells CASSLDSGELFF. As DNA, the CDR3 is TGTGCCAGCAGCTTAGACAGCGGGGAGCTGTTTTTT.

The chain recombines TRBV6-1 with TRBJ1-2; D gene uncertain. Germline V gene data show CDR1 as MNHNS and CDR2 as SASEGT. Trimming shortened V by 4 bases and J by 14 bases, and 20 bases separated the two germline ends. This CDR3 region has 13 residues. The CDR3 here is CASSGRLDRSVTF. The DNA of the CDR3 is TGTGCCAGCAGTGGAAGGCTAGACCGGTCTGTTACCTTC.

This chain connects TRBV6-4 to TRBJ1-3; 8 bases fit TRBD1. The CDR3 sequence is 16 residues long. Germline CDR1 is MRHNA and CDR2 is SNTAGT. Trimming cost V 4 bases and J 0 bases; bases outside gene matches: 5. In nucleotides, the CDR3 is TGTGCCAGCAGTGCCCCGGGACAGGCCTCTGGAAACACCATATATTTT. Protein: CASSAPGQASGNTIYF.